The source of this T cell receptor beta chain is a study of vaccination effects on CD4 cells after COVID-19. Looking at the study overall: Over 1.5 million PBMC per well were cultured with approximately 10 IU/ml IL-2 and approximately 9.1 ug/ml peptides.

As to this clone: Its cognate antigen is unknown.

Some clones are missing from TCRdb's copy, which holds only in-frame ones; the method was immunoSEQ multiplex PCR. The sample has tens of thousands of clones, approximately 73% seen once; the top ten hold approximately 10%. Isolating CD4+ T cells followed ten to eleven days of culture. Germline V gene lookup returns CDR1 SEHNR and CDR2 FQNEAQ (reference sequence). The CDR3 sequence is 14 residues long. V gave up 4 bases and J gave up 10 bases; unmatched junction bases: 9. This rearrangement joins TRBV7-9 to TRBJ2-4; 8 bases map to TRBD1. The receptor was derived from a human donor who received a COVID-19 vaccine. Sequenced here: CD4+ T cells from PBMCs cultured without peptide, sampled before COVID-19 vaccination. Here the CDR3 reads CASSSRTGRGIQYF. CDR3 nucleotide sequence: TGTGCCAGCAGCTCCCGGACAGGGAGAGGGATTCAGTACTTC.